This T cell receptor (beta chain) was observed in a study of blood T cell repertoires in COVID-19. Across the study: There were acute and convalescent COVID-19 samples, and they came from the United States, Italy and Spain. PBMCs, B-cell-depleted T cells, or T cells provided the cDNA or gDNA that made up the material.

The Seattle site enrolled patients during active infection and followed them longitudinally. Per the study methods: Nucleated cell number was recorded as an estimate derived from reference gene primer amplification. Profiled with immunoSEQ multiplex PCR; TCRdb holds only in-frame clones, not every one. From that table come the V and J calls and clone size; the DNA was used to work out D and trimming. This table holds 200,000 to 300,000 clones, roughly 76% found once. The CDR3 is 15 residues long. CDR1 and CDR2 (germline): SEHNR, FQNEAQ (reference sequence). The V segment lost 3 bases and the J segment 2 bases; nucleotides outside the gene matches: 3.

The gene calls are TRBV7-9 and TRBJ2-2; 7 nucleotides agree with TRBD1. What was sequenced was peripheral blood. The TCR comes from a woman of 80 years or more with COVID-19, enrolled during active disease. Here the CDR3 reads CASSLGQKNTGELFF. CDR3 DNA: TGTGCCAGCAGCTTGGGACAGAAAAACACCGGGGAGCTGTTTTTT.